Presented here are 14 T cell receptor beta chains from one specimen sequenced in a study of blood T cell repertoires in COVID-19. TCRdb keeps only in-frame clones here, not all; method: immunoSEQ multiplex PCR. The sample lists approximately 100,000 clones; 84% were seen once. The sequencing sample was made of peripheral blood. These receptors originate from a man aged 55 to 70 with acute or convalescent COVID-19.

CDR3: CASSLAAPRGNEQFF. The CDR3 DNA reads TGCGCCAGCAGCTTGGCGGCGCCCAGGGGTAATGAGCAGTTCTTC. The rearrangement uses TRBV5-1 and TRBJ2-1; tentative D call: TRBD1 (6 bases). The CDR3 is 15 amino acids. V was pared by 0 bases and J by 7 bases, with 14 bases between. Germline loops: CDR1 SGHRS, CDR2 YFSETQ. Based on the CDR3 plus reference TRBV5-1 and TRBJ2-1, the full variable domain is KAGVTQTPRYLIKTRGQQVTLSCSPISGHRSVSWYQQTPGQGLQFLFEYFSETQRNKGNFPGRFSGRQFSNSRSEMNVSTLELGDSALYLCASSLAAPRGNEQFFGPGTRLTVL.

The chain uses TRBV7-6 and TRBJ1-6, with TRBD1 matching 9 bases. V lost 5 bases and J lost 7; bases outside the gene matches: 3. This CDR3 contains 14 residues. Germline CDR1 and CDR2: SGHVS and FNYEAQ. The CDR3 bases are TGTGCCAGCAGCCGGGACAGGGAGAATTCACCCCTCCACTTT. It codes for CASSRDRENSPLHF.

V and J are TRBV5-4 and TRBJ1-1; D unclear. The CDR3 consists of 13 residues. The germline CDR1 and CDR2 sequences are SGHNT and YYREEE (reference sequence). The ends were cut back, 0 bases at V and 8 bases at J, with 11 bases in the middle. In DNA, the CDR3 is TGTGCCAGCAGCTTGGCCGGGGTCCCCGAAGCTTTCTTT. Protein: CASSLAGVPEAFF. Full variable domain (missing parts from reference TRBV5-4 and TRBJ1-1): ETGVTQSPTHLIKTRGQQVTLRCSSQSGHNTVSWYQQALGQGPQFIFQYYREEENGRGNFPPRFSGLQFPNYSSELNVNALELDDSALYLCASSLAGVPEAFFGQGTRLTVV.

The CDR3 loop reads CASSPNRGRETQYF. The CDR3 coding sequence is TGTGCCAGCAGCCCTAACAGGGGAAGGGAGACCCAGTACTTC. The chain employs TRBV7-9 and TRBJ2-5; 7 nucleotides align to TRBD1. The CDR3 is 14 amino acids. The V and J ends lost 5 bases and 5 bases, in that order; junction bases with no gene match: 8. Germline values: CDR1 SEHNR, CDR2 FQNEAQ (reference sequence).

The chain joins TRBV3-1 (or the pseudogene TRBV3-2) to TRBJ2-3; D perhaps matches TRBD2 (5 bases). The CDR3 is 17 residues long. Trimming took off 5 bases at V and 1 base at J, with 19 bases between the two ends. Germline V gives CDR1 LGHDT, CDR2 YNNKEL (reference sequence). The CDR3 loop reads CASSDILTAVGTDTQYF. Here the CDR3 DNA reads TGTGCCAGCAGCGACATACTAACAGCGGTCGGCACAGATACGCAGTATTTT.

The chain uses TRBV5-6 and TRBJ2-2; 8 bases fit TRBD2. Germline V gives CDR1 SGHDT, CDR2 YYEEEE. Trimming removed 1 base from V and 1 base from J; junction bases left unmatched: 6. CDR3 length: 17 amino acids. CDR3 residues: CASSLFGLAGNTGELFF. Here the CDR3 DNA reads TGTGCCAGCAGCTTGTTTGGCCTAGCGGGGAACACCGGGGAGCTGTTTTTT.

The genes are TRBV11-2 and TRBJ1-2, with 8 nucleotides matching TRBD1. CDR1 is SGHAT and CDR2 is FQNNGV in the germline V gene. The CDR3 runs 15 residues. Germline trimming cut 6 bases from V and 0 bases from J; bases unmatched to any gene: 6. CDR3 sequence: CASSSRTGTNYGYTF. The CDR3 coding sequence is TGTGCCAGCAGTTCCCGGACAGGGACTAACTATGGCTACACCTTC.

V usage is TRBV30 and J usage is TRBJ2-2, with D unclear. The CDR3 has 14 amino acids. Per the germline V gene, CDR1 is GTSNPN and CDR2 is SVGIG (reference sequence). V shed 0 bases and J shed 6 bases, with 11 bases lying between them. CDR3 nucleotide sequence: TGTGCCTGGAGTGTATCCGTCCGGTCCGGGGAGCTGTTTTTT. As protein: CAWSVSVRSGELFF.

The chain combines TRBV30 with TRBJ1-6, with D possibly TRBD1 on 5 matching bases. Trimming pared 1 base from V and 7 bases from J, leaving 14 bases between. Germline CDR1 is GTSNPN and CDR2 is SVGIG (reference sequence). The CDR3 runs 15 residues. The CDR3 DNA is TGTGCCTGGAGTGCGTGGCAGGGCAGCAATTCACCCCTCCACTTT. Translation: CAWSAWQGSNSPLHF.

This clone was counted once. The chain couples TRBV29-1 to TRBJ2-4; D not certain. Germline CDR1 reads SQVTM; CDR2 reads ANQGSEA. V lost 2 bases to trimming and J lost 0 bases, with 5 bases between them. The CDR3 covers 13 residues. The CDR3, as DNA: TGCAGCGTTGAAACTGTAGCCAAAAACATTCAGTACTTC. Translated: CSVETVAKNIQYF.

This clone has only one observation. The CDR3 DNA is TGCGCCAGCAGCCGACCGGGACAAGCCTACGAGCAGTACTTC. This encodes CASSRPGQAYEQYF. V gene TRBV4-1 combines with J gene TRBJ2-7, with a weak D call TRBD1 (6 bases). This CDR3 is built from 14 residues. Trimming cost V 4 bases and J 2 bases, with 12 bases left between them. The germline V gene has CDR1 MGHRA and CDR2 YSYEKL.

The V call is TRBV18, the J call TRBJ2-5; a weak D match, TRBD2 (5 bases). Germline CDR1 reads KGHSH; CDR2 reads LQKENI. V was clipped by 6 bases and J by 2 bases, with 13 bases between them. CDR3 size: 14 residues. The CDR3 DNA follows: TGTGCCAGCTCTAGGCCGAGGGTACAAGAGACCCAGTACTTC. The encoded protein is CASSRPRVQETQYF.

V is TRBV10-3 and J is TRBJ2-1; tentative D call: TRBD2 (5 bases). This CDR3 contains 13 residues. The germline gives CDR1 ENHRY, CDR2 SYGVKD. V lost 4 bases, J lost 10 bases, and 14 bases lay in between. CDR3 protein: CAISVRDIGEQFF. CDR3 bases: TGTGCCATCAGTGTCCGGGATATTGGGGAGCAGTTCTTC.

The chain employs TRBV7-9 and TRBJ1-2; D not resolved. This CDR3 has 13 residues. V was clipped by 5 bases and J by 4 bases, with 11 bases between them. In germline, CDR1 is SEHNR, CDR2 FQNEAQ (reference sequence). The DNA of the CDR3 is TGTGCCAGCAGCCTAGTCGGCGGCTATGGCTACACCTTC. Translated, it gives CASSLVGGYGYTF.